Below, 24 T cell receptor beta chains from the same sample are listed, as sequenced in a study of identical twins. TCRdb passed the 5' RACE reads through MiXCR, listing each CDR3 protein once. The data show 450,000 or so distinct CDR3 sequences, with 20% to 25% seen just once and about 2.7% held by the top ten. Another study also made use of these data, one on T cells expressing NK-cell markers.

Sequencing was done on a sample of CD4+ T cells sorted from blood. The receptors come from a woman in her late teens or twenties in good health.

This clonotype was recorded a few times. The V call is TRBV7-2, the J call TRBJ2-5, with D unresolved. V shed 3 bases and J shed 2 bases, with 10 bases lying between them. This CDR3 region has 14 residues. Germline CDR1 SGHTA, CDR2 FQGNSA. Here the CDR3 DNA reads TGTGCCAGCAGCTTCGCTTGGGCACAAGAGACCCAGTACTTC. It encodes CASSFAWAQETQYF.

This clonotype has a handful of counts. This chain uses TRBV5-1 with TRBJ2-3, with a possible D match to TRBD2 (6 bases). The CDR3 runs to 16 residues. Germline V gene lookup returns CDR1 SGHRS and CDR2 YFSETQ. V lost 2 bases and J lost 0, with 13 bases in between. CDR3: CASSLMAGTSTDTQYF. DNA of the CDR3: TGCGCCAGCAGCTTAATGGCGGGAACTAGCACAGATACGCAGTATTTT.

This chain connects TRBV5-4 to TRBJ2-2; 8 bases are a match to TRBD1. The CDR3 contains 16 residues. Per the germline V gene, CDR1 is SGHNT and CDR2 is YYREEE (reference sequence). V was clipped by 4 bases and J by 2 bases; unmatched bases: 7. CDR3 in amino acids: CASSLGGTGNTGELFF. CDR3 nucleotide sequence: TGTGCCAGCAGCCTGGGTGGGACAGGCAACACCGGGGAGCTGTTTTTT.

This rearrangement joins TRBV19 to TRBJ2-3; 10 nucleotides align to TRBD1. The CDR3 consists of 14 residues. J lost 5 bases, V lost 5 bases, and 4 bases had no gene match. CDR1 and CDR2 from the germline V gene are LNHDA and SQIVND (reference sequence). In nucleotides, the CDR3 is TGTGCCAGTAGTCTGGACAGGGGGGGAGATACGCAGTATTTT. Protein product: CASSLDRGGDTQYF.

The chain has TRBV5-1 and TRBJ2-3; the match to TRBD1 covers 7 bases. Germline V gene data show CDR1 as SGHRS and CDR2 as YFSETQ. The CDR3 spans 15 residues. V lost 3 bases, J lost 0 bases, and 4 bases stayed unmatched. The CDR3 DNA follows: TGCGCCAGCAGCTGGGACAGCCGTAGCACAGATACGCAGTATTTT. This translates into CASSWDSRSTDTQYF.

The chain couples TRBV9 to TRBJ2-1; no clear D. CDR3 length: 15 residues. Trimming shortened V by 3 bases and J by 4 bases, and 14 bases separated the two germline ends. Germline loops: CDR1 SGDLS, CDR2 YYNGEE. The CDR3 loop is CASSEQPDAYNEQFF. The DNA for the CDR3 is TGTGCCAGCAGCGAACAACCGGATGCGTACAATGAGCAGTTCTTC.

CDR3 in amino acids: CASSLGPSSGRLADTQYF. Here the CDR3 DNA reads TGTGCCAGCAGCTTAGGCCCCTCTAGCGGGAGATTAGCAGATACGCAGTATTTT. V and J are TRBV11-2 and TRBJ2-3, with 10 bases fitting TRBD2. Germline CDR1 is SGHAT and CDR2 is FQNNGV. With 1 base clipped from V and 4 bases from J, the junction kept 11 bases outside the gene matches. The CDR3 runs 18 residues.

This CDR3 reads CASSVTGHTGELFF. CDR3 in DNA: TGCGCCAGCAGTGTGACAGGGCACACCGGGGAGCTGTTTTTT. V usage is TRBV10-2 and J usage is TRBJ2-2, with 7 bases aligning to TRBD1. V trimming: 4 bases; J trimming: 3 bases; junction bases outside the gene matches: 2. CDR3 length: 14 amino acids. The V gene's germline CDR1 is WSHSY and CDR2 SAAADI.

This clonotype was seen more than once but under ten times. The chain links TRBV7-2 to TRBJ2-7; D not resolved. Germline CDR1 and CDR2: SGHTA and FQGNSA. This CDR3 has 14 residues. Trimming stripped 7 bases from V and 3 bases from J, with 16 bases between. This CDR3 is CASTKNTGYYEQYF. The CDR3 bases are TGTGCCAGCACCAAAAATACCGGTTACTACGAGCAGTACTTC. The complete variable domain, with remaining parts taken from reference TRBV7-2 and TRBJ2-7, reads GAGVSQSPSNKVTEKGKDVELRCDPISGHTALYWYRQSLGQGLEFLIYFQGNSAPDKSGLPSDRFSAERTGGSVSTLTIQRTQQEDSAVYLCASTKNTGYYEQYFGPGTRLTVT.

This clonotype has just a few counts. V gene TRBV6-1 combines with J gene TRBJ2-7; tentative D call: TRBD2 (6 bases). The CDR3 runs to 13 residues. Germline CDR1 is MNHNS and CDR2 is SASEGT. The V end was cut by 8 bases, the J end by 7 bases, with 18 bases between. DNA for the CDR3: TGTGCCAGCGTGAAGGGAGGTGCTGGTGAGCAGTACTTC. It encodes CASVKGGAGEQYF.

The CDR3 coding sequence is TGTGCCAGCAGCCCCACCCGCGCCGGGACCCTAATGCGAGAGACCCAGTACTTC. Its translation is CASSPTRAGTLMRETQYF. This rearrangement joins TRBV11-1 to TRBJ2-5, with D perhaps given as TRBD1 or TRBD2 (5 bases each). This CDR3 spans 18 amino acids. Trimming removed 5 bases at V and 4 bases at J, with 26 bases between. CDR1 is SGHAT and CDR2 is FQDESV in the germline V gene (reference sequence).

The table lists this clonotype with many counts. J is TRBJ2-7 and V is TRBV12-3 or TRBV12-4, with D unclear. This CDR3 has 11 amino acids. V was trimmed by 6 bases and J by 5 bases, leaving 8 bases between them. The CDR3 is CASRKLNEQYF. CDR3 nucleotides: TGTGCCAGCAGGAAACTCAACGAGCAGTACTTC.

The CDR3 DNA reads as TGTGCCAGCAGCCAAGATAGGCACACTGAAGCTTTCTTT. It specifies CASSQDRHTEAFF. The chain joins TRBV3-1 to TRBJ1-1; D unclear. The ends were cut back, 0 bases at V and 3 bases at J, with 5 bases in the middle. This CDR3 spans 13 amino acids. Germline V gene sequence: CDR1 LGHDT, CDR2 YNNKEL (reference sequence).

The V call is TRBV15, the J call TRBJ2-7, with 7 positions matching TRBD1. Germline assignment: CDR1 LNHNV and CDR2 YYDKDF (reference sequence). Germline trimming cut 0 bases from V and 2 bases from J; bases unmatched to any gene: 1. The CDR3 runs to 14 residues. The CDR3 coding sequence is TGTGCCACCAGCAGAGATGGGACAGCCTACGAGCAGTACTTC. Its protein is CATSRDGTAYEQYF.

In its sample, this clonotype was seen a few times. The chain joins TRBV20-1 to TRBJ2-1; 9 bases line up with TRBD1. CDR3 length equals 17 residues. From germline, CDR1 is DFQATT and CDR2 SNEGSKA (reference sequence). V shed 1 base, J shed 0 bases, and the junction held 7 bases outside the gene matches. CDR3 region: CSARGTTGGLSYNEQFF. In nucleotides, the CDR3 is TGCAGTGCTAGAGGCACTACAGGGGGCCTCTCCTACAATGAGCAGTTCTTC.

This clonotype has only a few counts. This sequence joins TRBV20-1 and TRBJ2-2; D is unresolved. V dropped 1 base and J dropped 4 bases, with 7 bases sitting between them. CDR1 is DFQATT, CDR2 SNEGSKA, per germline (reference sequence). The CDR3 contains 13 residues. This CDR3 reads CSARGRITGELFF. CDR3 bases: TGCAGTGCTAGAGGGCGGATCACCGGGGAGCTGTTTTTT.

The J gene is TRBJ1-2, the V gene TRBV6-5, with TRBD1 as a possible D gene (5 bases). The germline V gene encodes CDR1 MNHEY and CDR2 SVGAGI. The CDR3 sequence is 15 residues long. V was pared by 0 bases and J by 2 bases, with 10 bases between. CDR3 bases: TGTGCCAGCAGTTACTCGGCAGGGCGGAACTATGGCTACACCTTC. Translation gives CASSYSAGRNYGYTF.

This clonotype has a handful of counts. This sequence joins TRBV7-2 and TRBJ2-1, with D unresolved. The CDR3 runs to 14 residues. V was shortened by 2 bases and J by 2 bases, with 7 bases between the two germline ends. From germline, CDR1 is SGHTA and CDR2 FQGNSA. The DNA for the CDR3 is TGTGCCAGCAGCTTACGGCGCACCTACAATGAGCAGTTCTTC. It encodes CASSLRRTYNEQFF.

This clonotype turned up a few times. It is likely a read error: a sequence one base away is far more abundant. V is TRBV7-2 and J is TRBJ2-1, with unresolved D. The CDR3 consists of 11 residues. Germline loops: CDR1 SGHTA, CDR2 FQGNSA. The CDR3 region has the DNA TGTGCCAGCAGCTCCTACGATGAGCAGTTCTTC. This encodes CASSSYDEQFF.

This clonotype was counted only a few times. This chain links TRBV20-1 with TRBJ1-5; possibly TRBD1 for D (5 bases). This CDR3 has 14 residues. The germline V and J ends were trimmed by 6 bases and 1 base, with 13 bases remaining between them. The germline V gene encodes CDR1 DFQATT and CDR2 SNEGSKA (reference sequence). CDR3 DNA sequence: TGCAGTGCCCCTCGGGAGGGGAGCAATCAGCCCCAGCATTTT. Its protein is CSAPREGSNQPQHF.

This sequence joins TRBV20-1 and TRBJ1-2; TRBD1 agrees at 7 bases. V lost 0 bases, J lost 8 bases, and 12 bases stayed unmatched. The germline V gene has CDR1 DFQATT and CDR2 SNEGSKA (reference sequence). This CDR3 comprises 15 residues. The CDR3 bases are TGCAGTGCTAGAGACTCTGACAGGGAGCGCGGCGGCTACACCTTC. Translated: CSARDSDRERGGYTF.

The chain combines TRBV7-6 with TRBJ2-1; TRBD2 aligns across 8 bases. The trim removed 0 bases at V and 4 bases at J, leaving 5 bases unmatched. The V gene's germline CDR1 is SGHVS and CDR2 FNYEAQ. This CDR3 is 16 amino acids long. In nucleotides, the CDR3 is TGTGCCAGCAGCTTAGCGGCTAGCGGGCATTACAATGAGCAGTTCTTC. Translated, it gives CASSLAASGHYNEQFF.

This clonotype turned up a few times. The chain uses TRBV12-3 or TRBV12-4 and TRBJ1-6; a weak D match, TRBD1 (5 bases). This CDR3 is 13 amino acids long. The V end lost 8 bases, the J end lost 8 bases, and 13 bases lay between the germline ends. CDR3 coding DNA: TGTGCCAGCCGGCAGGGTTGGGATTCACCCCTCCACTTT. Translating gives CASRQGWDSPLHF.

This clonotype was counted a few times. The gene calls are TRBV7-2 and TRBJ2-1; 9 bases align to TRBD2. After removal of 2 bases from V and 8 bases from J, the junction contained 10 bases not matched to a gene. This CDR3 has 16 amino acids. Per the germline V gene, CDR1 is SGHTA and CDR2 is FQGNSA. The DNA for the CDR3 is TGTGCCAGCAGCTTAAGCCGCGGGAGGGGAATGGATGAGCAGTTCTTC. Protein sequence: CASSLSRGRGMDEQFF.